The 5 T cell receptor beta chains listed next were all sequenced from one sample in a study of radiotherapy plus CTLA-4 blockade in lung cancer listed by TCRdb under 2018. Receptor libraries were prepared by the immunoSEQ multiplex PCR assay. In TCRdb, the immuneACCESS table is reduced to in-frame sequences with V and J assigned. These tables do not hold every clone; where another copy was compared, an unresolved V gene accounts for under half, and the others remain unexplained. Across this sample there are about 40,000 clones, with 60% to 80% seen only once. The ten largest clones capture 9.8% of the sample. The sample here was peripheral blood, taken from a patient treated with radiotherapy plus ipilimumab. The source of these receptors is a human donor with non-small cell lung cancer who had stable disease on radiotherapy plus ipilimumab.

V and J are TRBV5-6 and TRBJ1-3; TRBD1 matches at 7 bases. J gave up 6 bases and V 4 bases, and 10 bases lay outside the gene matches. CDR3 size: 15 residues. Germline loops: CDR1 SGHDT, CDR2 YYEEEE. CDR3 in amino acids: CASSDRGQYQNTIYF. As DNA, the CDR3 is TGTGCCAGCAGCGACCGGGGACAGTACCAAAACACCATATATTTT.

The rearrangement uses TRBV19 and TRBJ2-3, with a possible D match to TRBD2 (6 bases). CDR1 LNHDA and CDR2 SQIVND come from the germline V gene (reference sequence). The CDR3 length is 13 residues. V lost 3 bases to trimming and J lost 3 bases, with 7 bases between them. CDR3 bases: TGTGCCAGTAGTATCGCGGGGACAGATACGCAGTATTTT. It encodes CASSIAGTDTQYF.

This chain connects TRBV4-1 to TRBJ1-1; weak D call: TRBD1 (6 bases). The ends were cut back, 0 bases at V and 5 bases at J, with 13 bases in the middle. Germline values: CDR1 MGHRA, CDR2 YSYEKL. This CDR3 comprises 15 residues. CDR3 bases: TGCGCCAGCAGCCAAGATGGGGGGGGCGGGACTGAAGCTTTCTTT. Its translation is CASSQDGGGGTEAFF.

The chain carries TRBV27 and TRBJ2-1; perhaps TRBD1 as D (6 bases). This CDR3 region has 15 residues. CDR1 is MNHEY and CDR2 is SMNVEV in the germline V gene (reference sequence). Trimming cost V 3 bases and J 3 bases, with 12 bases left between them. This CDR3 reads CASSFWQGYYNEQFF. For the CDR3, the DNA is TGTGCCAGCAGTTTTTGGCAGGGGTACTACAATGAGCAGTTCTTC.

This clone was observed a single time. The V call is TRBV5-6, the J call TRBJ1-2, with 8 nucleotides matching TRBD1. J gave up 2 bases and V 0 bases, and 9 bases lay outside the gene matches. The CDR3 has 17 amino acids. In germline, CDR1 is SGHDT, CDR2 YYEEEE. The CDR3, as DNA: TGTGCCAGCAGCTTGGAGATACTGGGACAGGACAACTATGGCTACACCTTC. It is translated as CASSLEILGQDNYGYTF.